A single sample gave rise to the 32 T cell receptor beta chains below, sequenced in a study of glioma-infiltrating T cells. Amplification of TCR alpha and beta CDR3 regions from RNA used iRepertoire nested multiplex PCR. MiXCR, applied by TCRdb to the multiplex PCR reads, yields one record per CDR3 protein. This table has around 350,000 distinct CDR3 sequences, around 45% appearing once. Input material: glioma tissue, nonneoplastic brain tissue, or PBMCs (not recorded which). These receptors all stem from a human donor with low-grade glioma or glioblastoma, undergoing nonglioma brain surgery, or in good health (not recorded which).

This clonotype was picked up a small number of times. The chain recombines TRBV14 with TRBJ1-4; D is unclear. Germline V CDR1 and CDR2: SGHDN, FVKESK. V was trimmed by 4 bases and J by 13 bases, leaving 16 bases between them. This CDR3 comprises 13 residues. CDR3 in DNA: TGTGCCAGCAGCCGTTCGCCCCCCGAACGACTGTTTTTT. Translating it yields CASSRSPPERLFF.

As to this clonotype: A much larger clone differs from this one at a single base, so this may be a read error. The chain combines TRBV15 with TRBJ1-1; D is unclear. Trimming shortened V by 5 bases and J by 1 base, and 2 bases separated the two germline ends. There are 11 residues in the CDR3. Germline CDR1 LNHNV, CDR2 YYDKDF (reference sequence). The chain's CDR3 is CATSRNTEAFF. CDR3 coding DNA: TGTGCCACCAGCCGGAACACTGAAGCTTTCTTT.

This clonotype has just a few counts. V is TRBV12-3 or TRBV12-4 and J is TRBJ2-7; D is undetermined. There are 13 residues in the CDR3. With 5 bases removed from V and 2 bases from J, the gap between germline ends came to 10 bases. As DNA, the CDR3 is TGTGCCAGCAGTAAGTCCTTAACCTACGAGCAGTACTTC. Protein: CASSKSLTYEQYF.

The chain joins TRBV6-2 or TRBV6-3 to TRBJ2-1; unclear D gene. The V end lost 7 bases, the J end lost 0 bases, and 25 bases lay between the germline ends. This CDR3 contains 19 residues. Germline assignment: CDR1 MNHEY and CDR2 SVGEGT. CDR3 protein: CASTPHTDLLVSSYNEQFF. The CDR3 DNA reads as TGTGCCAGCACCCCCCACACAGATTTGCTGGTGAGCTCCTACAATGAGCAGTTCTTC.

This sequence joins TRBV28 and TRBJ2-3, with D possibly called TRBD1 or TRBD2 (5 bases each). Germline values: CDR1 MDHEN, CDR2 SYDVKM. Trimming took off 4 bases at V and 2 bases at J, with 13 bases between the two ends. CDR3 length equals 15 residues. The CDR3: CASSSTRDPTDTQYF. The CDR3 DNA reads as TGTGCCAGCAGTTCAACTCGGGACCCCACAGATACGCAGTATTTT.

As concerns this clonotype: A much larger clone lies a single base off, so this may be a read error. The rearrangement joins TRBV6-2 or TRBV6-3 to TRBJ2-1; D gene uncertain. Germline loops: CDR1 MNHEY, CDR2 SVGEGT. The CDR3 runs 12 residues. As DNA, the CDR3 is TGTGCCACCGCCCCCTTTAACAATGGGCAGTTCTTC. Protein product: CATAPFNNGQFF.

Here the CDR3 reads CASSRPTSGILLAKNIQYF. Here the CDR3 DNA reads TGCGCCAGCAGCCGACCGACTAGCGGAATACTACTAGCCAAAAACATTCAGTACTTC. This rearrangement joins TRBV4-1 to TRBJ2-4; 9 nucleotides agree with TRBD2. Germline CDR1 MGHRA, CDR2 YSYEKL. Trimming took 4 bases from V and 0 from J; bases not matched to a gene: 13. The CDR3 is 19 residues long.

About this clonotype itself: The CDR3 end shows no conserved phenylalanine or tryptophan, and so a read error is likely. This chain joins TRBV28 and TRBJ2-3; 7 bases fit TRBD1. The CDR3 is 17 amino acids. V lost 1 base to trimming and J lost 0 bases; unmatched junction nucleotides: 7. The germline V gene has CDR1 MDHEN and CDR2 SYDVKM. The CDR3 sequence: CASSLSRDRTSTDTQYL. DNA for the CDR3: TGTGCCAGCAGTTTATCCCGGGACAGAACAAGCACAGATACGCAGTATCTT.

This sequence joins TRBV2 and TRBJ2-7; D is perhaps TRBD1 or TRBD2 (7 bases each). CDR3 length: 16 residues. CDR1 is SNHLY, CDR2 FYNNEI, per germline. Trimming cost V 11 bases and J 7 bases, with 30 bases left between them. CDR3 protein: CAGQAGPNQGGNEQYF. The CDR3 DNA reads TGTGCCGGTCAAGCGGGACCAAACCAGGGGGGCAATGAGCAGTACTTC.

In nucleotides, the CDR3 is TGTGCCAGCAGCGCGGGGGCCAACTATGGCTACACCTTC. Amino acid sequence: CASSAGANYGYTF. The chain carries TRBV5-4 and TRBJ1-2; D perhaps matches TRBD1 (6 bases). The CDR3 consists of 13 residues. Germline V gene data show CDR1 as SGHNT and CDR2 as YYREEE (reference sequence). Trimming shortened V by 4 bases and J by 2 bases, and 9 bases separated the two germline ends.

This chain uses TRBV2 with TRBJ2-3; no reliable D call. This CDR3 comprises 11 residues. Germline CDR1 reads SNHLY; CDR2 reads FYNNEI. V was trimmed by 5 bases and J by 3 bases, leaving 3 bases between them. This chain's CDR3 is CASSMTDTQYF. The DNA of the CDR3 is TGTGCCAGCAGTATGACAGATACGCAGTATTTT.

V and J are TRBV12-3 or TRBV12-4 and TRBJ1-6; TRBD1 aligns across 9 bases. The CDR3 is 16 residues long. V lost 5 bases and J lost 0; bases outside the gene matches: 2. CDR3: CASSPGQGSYNSPLHF. CDR3 nucleotide sequence: TGTGCCAGCAGTCCGGGACAGGGCTCCTATAATTCACCCCTCCACTTT.

This clonotype was counted many times. The J gene is TRBJ1-2, the V gene TRBV6-2 or TRBV6-3; no clear D. The ends were cut back, 8 bases at V and 4 bases at J, with 14 bases in the middle. The CDR3 is made up of 13 amino acids. Germline CDR1 is MNHEY and CDR2 is SVGEGT. The CDR3 region has the DNA TGTGCCAGCGCCCCCGACGGAATCTATGGCTACACCTTC. As protein: CASAPDGIYGYTF.

As concerns this clonotype: One junction end does not reproduce the germline sequence, and a read error may be involved. CDR3 region: CASSINGRGNERFF. CDR3 coding DNA: TGTGCCAGCAGTATTAACGGGAGAGGGAATGAGCGGTTCTTC. V gene TRBV27 combines with J gene TRBJ2-1; D perhaps matches TRBD2 (6 bases). CDR3 length equals 14 residues. From germline, CDR1 is MNHEY and CDR2 SMNVEV (reference sequence).

This clonotype has a single count. The gene calls are TRBV7-2 and TRBJ1-1; D remains unclear. Trimming took 8 bases from V and 4 from J, leaving 17 bases between them. Germline V lookup: CDR1 SGHTA, CDR2 FQGNSA. The CDR3 runs 14 residues. CDR3 residues: CASGPHQRVTEAFF. The CDR3 region has the DNA TGTGCCAGCGGCCCCCATCAGAGGGTCACTGAAGCTTTCTTT.

In its sample, this clonotype was seen a few times. V is TRBV6-4 and J is TRBJ2-1, with TRBD2 as a possible D gene (6 bases). CDR3 size: 15 residues. Germline assignment: CDR1 MRHNA and CDR2 SNTAGT. V was clipped by 6 bases and J by 4 bases, with 16 bases between them. The DNA of the CDR3 is TGTGCCAGCAGCATACCCAAGGGGAGGTACAATGAGCAGTTCTTC. This translates into CASSIPKGRYNEQFF.

A few counts support this clonotype. The V call is TRBV4-1, the J call TRBJ2-1; D ambiguous. The V and J ends lost 0 bases and 4 bases respectively, with 10 bases between them. Germline values: CDR1 MGHRA, CDR2 YSYEKL. This CDR3 is built from 15 residues. The CDR3 nucleotides are TGCGCCAGCAGCCAAGAAGGACCATCATACAATGAGCAGTTCTTC. It is translated as CASSQEGPSYNEQFF.

A word on this clonotype: Just one base apart from a much larger clone, this may be a read error. The chain has TRBV27 and TRBJ2-1; no firm D call. CDR3 length equals 15 residues. Germline V gene lookup returns CDR1 MNHEY and CDR2 SMNVEV (reference sequence). Trimming shortened V by 4 bases and J by 8 bases, and 18 bases separated the two germline ends. The CDR3 region has the DNA TGTGCCAGCAGTTCCCTAGGCACGGGCCTGGATGAGCAGTTCTTC. Residues: CASSSLGTGLDEQFF.

Of note for this clonotype: A much larger clone lies one base from this, so it may be a read error. This chain uses TRBV28 with TRBJ1-3, with 9 bases lining up with TRBD1. The CDR3 covers 16 residues. Germline V gives CDR1 MDHEN, CDR2 SYDVKM. The DNA of the CDR3 is TGTGCCAGCAGTCCCATGGGCGGGACAGGGAGGAACAACATATATTTT. As protein: CASSPMGGTGRNNIYF.

For the CDR3, the DNA is TGTGCCACCAGGAGGGACACCACCTACGAGCAGTTCTTC. Translated, it gives CATRRDTTYEQFF. This chain joins TRBV6-1 and TRBJ2-1; D possibly matches TRBD1 or TRBD2 (6 bases each). The CDR3 is 13 residues long. V was shortened by 10 bases and J by 10 bases, with 20 bases between the two germline ends. Germline V CDR1 and CDR2: MNHNS, SASEGT.

Concerning this clonotype itself: This may come from a read error, since a much larger clone is one base off. The chain recombines TRBV6-2 or TRBV6-3 with TRBJ2-1; 10 nucleotides align to TRBD2. The CDR3 is made up of 17 amino acids. The germline CDR1 and CDR2 sequences are MNHEY and SVGEGT. This CDR3 is CTSSYSRLAGVYNEQFF. CDR3 DNA sequence: TGTACCAGCAGTTACTCGAGGCTAGCGGGAGTGTACAATGAGCAGTTCTTC.

Notes on this clonotype: A much larger clone lies one base from this, so it may be a read error. The J gene is TRBJ2-5, the V gene TRBV25-1; D tentatively reads TRBD1 or TRBD2 (5 bases each). Trimming took 5 bases from V and 14 from J, leaving 15 bases between them. The CDR3 has 11 amino acids. Germline CDR1 reads MGHDK; CDR2 reads SYGVNS. The CDR3 DNA sequence: TGTGCCAGCAGTCGGGACCCAAATCGCTACTTC. Protein sequence: CASSRDPNRYF.

This clonotype has just a few counts. This chain joins TRBV5-4 and TRBJ2-5, with a possible D match to TRBD2 (6 bases). The CDR3 is 14 amino acids. V was clipped by 5 bases and J by 2 bases, with 13 bases between them. Germline V lookup: CDR1 SGHNT, CDR2 YYREEE (reference sequence). The CDR3 DNA sequence: TGTGCCAGCAGGGCGGGATGGGGACAAGAGACCCAGTACTTC. This gives the protein CASRAGWGQETQYF.

The rearrangement uses TRBV19 and TRBJ2-7; D might be TRBD1 or TRBD2, each matching 6 bases. The V end lost 9 bases, the J end lost 4 bases, and 16 bases lay between the germline ends. The CDR3 sequence is 13 residues long. Germline CDR1 reads LNHDA; CDR2 reads SQIVND (reference sequence). DNA of the CDR3: TGTGCCAGCAGCCAAGGGGGGCTTTACGAGCAGTACTTC. This sequence encodes CASSQGGLYEQYF.

The chain is built from TRBV20-1 and TRBJ2-5; no definite D call. CDR3 size: 13 residues. Germline V CDR1 and CDR2: DFQATT, SNEGSKA (reference sequence). The V end lost 0 bases, the J end lost 3 bases, and 8 bases lay between the germline ends. In DNA, the CDR3 is TGCAGTGCTAGAGACCCCTTCAAAGAGACCCAGTACTTC. This encodes CSARDPFKETQYF.

The chain joins TRBV12-3 or TRBV12-4 to TRBJ2-5, with a tentative D call TRBD1 (6 bases). The ends were cut back, 7 bases at V and 7 bases at J, with 16 bases in the middle. The CDR3 spans 13 residues. The CDR3, as DNA: TGTGCCAGCAATCAACAGGGTACCGGGACCCAGTACTTC. Translating it yields CASNQQGTGTQYF.

This chain connects TRBV7-2 to TRBJ2-3; 8 bases fit TRBD2. Germline lookup yields CDR1 SGHTA and CDR2 FQGNSA. V lost 6 bases, J lost 2 bases, and 7 bases stayed unmatched. The CDR3 is made up of 15 amino acids. The CDR3 is CASSYQLAVTDTQYF. CDR3 DNA: TGTGCCAGCAGTTACCAACTAGCGGTCACAGATACGCAGTATTTT.

The chain is built from TRBV4-1 and TRBJ1-5; D not certain. Germline V gene lookup returns CDR1 MGHRA and CDR2 YSYEKL. V gave up 1 base and J gave up 5 bases, with 18 bases separating them. The CDR3 runs 17 residues. CDR3 in DNA: TGCGCCAGCAGCCAAGTTATCTTCGGTCCCCGAGATCAGCCCCAGCATTTT. Translation gives CASSQVIFGPRDQPQHF.

This clonotype was recorded only once. This may come from a read error, since a much larger clone is one base off. This rearrangement joins TRBV20-1 to TRBJ2-7; D unresolved. This CDR3 contains 14 residues. CDR1 and CDR2 (germline): DFQATT, SNEGSKA (reference sequence). V shed 8 bases and J shed 6 bases, with 23 bases lying between them. The CDR3 DNA sequence: TGCAGTTCGTGCCAGGTATCGGACCCCATCGAGCAGTACTTC. The encoded protein is CSSCQVSDPIEQYF.

In this sample, this clonotype turned up a few times. In DNA form, the CDR3 reads TGCGCCAGCAGCCGTCCGGGCAGGAGCTACGAGCAGTACTTC. Protein product: CASSRPGRSYEQYF. The chain carries TRBV4-1 and TRBJ2-7; D gene ambiguous. Germline V gene sequence: CDR1 MGHRA, CDR2 YSYEKL. Trimming stripped 4 bases from V and 3 bases from J, with 13 bases between. The CDR3 length is 14 residues.

This clonotype was counted ten times or more. The chain uses TRBV7-6 and TRBJ2-3; TRBD2 matches at 11 bases. Trimming cost V 6 bases and J 2 bases; bases outside gene matches: 4. The CDR3 contains 15 residues. CDR1 is SGHVS and CDR2 is FNYEAQ in the germline V gene. The CDR3 DNA reads TGTGCCAGCAGATCACTAGCGGGAGCCACAGATACGCAGTATTTT. Translation: CASRSLAGATDTQYF. Together with reference TRBV7-6 and TRBJ2-3, the CDR3 gives the full variable domain: GAGVSQSPRYKVTKRGQDVALRCDPISGHVSLYWYRQALGQGPEFLTYFNYEAQQDKSGLPNDRFSAERPEGSISTLTIQRTEQRDSAMYRCASRSLAGATDTQYFGPGTRLTVL.

As concerns this clonotype: This may be a read error: a much more frequent sequence differs by one nucleotide. The chain carries TRBV6-6 and TRBJ1-2; D might be TRBD1 (6 bases). The germline V gene has CDR1 MNHNY and CDR2 SVGAGI (reference sequence). This CDR3 is built from 15 residues. This CDR3 reads CAGSVGQFQSYGYTF. CDR3 coding DNA: TGTGCCGGCAGTGTAGGACAGTTTCAATCCTATGGCTACACCTTC.